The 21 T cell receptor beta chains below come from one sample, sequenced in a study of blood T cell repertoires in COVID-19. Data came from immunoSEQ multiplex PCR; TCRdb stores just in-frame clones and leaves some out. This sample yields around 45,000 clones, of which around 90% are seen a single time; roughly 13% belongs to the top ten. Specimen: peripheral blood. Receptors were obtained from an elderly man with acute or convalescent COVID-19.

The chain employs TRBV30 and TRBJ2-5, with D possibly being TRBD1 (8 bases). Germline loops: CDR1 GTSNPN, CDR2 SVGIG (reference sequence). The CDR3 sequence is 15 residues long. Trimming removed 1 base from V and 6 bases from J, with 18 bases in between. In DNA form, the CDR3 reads TGTGCCTGGAGTGAAACAGGGGGGGGAAGTCAGACCCAGTACTTC. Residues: CAWSETGGGSQTQYF.

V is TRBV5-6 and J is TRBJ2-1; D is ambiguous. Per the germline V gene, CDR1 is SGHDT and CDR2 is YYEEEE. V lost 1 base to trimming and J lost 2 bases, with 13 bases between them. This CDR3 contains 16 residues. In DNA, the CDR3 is TGTGCCAGCAGCTTGTTCGGCGGTAGCACCTACAATGAGCAGTTCTTC. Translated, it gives CASSLFGGSTYNEQFF.

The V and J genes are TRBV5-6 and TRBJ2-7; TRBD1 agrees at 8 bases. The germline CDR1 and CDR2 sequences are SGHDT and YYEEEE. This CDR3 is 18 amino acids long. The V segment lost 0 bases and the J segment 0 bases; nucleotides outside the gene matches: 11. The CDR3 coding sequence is TGTGCCAGCAGCTTGGCCCCGGACAGGGAACGAAGCTCCTACGAGCAGTACTTC. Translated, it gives CASSLAPDRERSSYEQYF. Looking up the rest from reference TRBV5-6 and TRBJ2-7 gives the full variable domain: DAGVTQSPTHLIKTRGQQVTLRCSPKSGHDTVSWYQQALGQGPQFIFQYYEEEERQRGNFPDRFSGHQFPNYSSELNVNALLLGDSALYLCASSLAPDRERSSYEQYFGPGTRLTVT.

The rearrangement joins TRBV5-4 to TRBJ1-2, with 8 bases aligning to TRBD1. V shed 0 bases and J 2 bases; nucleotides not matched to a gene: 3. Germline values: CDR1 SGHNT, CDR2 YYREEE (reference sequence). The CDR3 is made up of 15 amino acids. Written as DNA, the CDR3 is TGTGCCAGCAGCTTGGCCCGACAGGGGAACTATGGCTACACCTTC. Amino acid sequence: CASSLARQGNYGYTF.

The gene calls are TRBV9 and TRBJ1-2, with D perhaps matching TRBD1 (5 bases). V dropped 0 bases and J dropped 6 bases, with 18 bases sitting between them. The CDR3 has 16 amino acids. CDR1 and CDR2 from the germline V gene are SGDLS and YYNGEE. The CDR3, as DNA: TGTGCCAGCAGCGTAGGGGGCCGGACGCTCGCCAATGGCTACACCTTC. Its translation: CASSVGGRTLANGYTF.

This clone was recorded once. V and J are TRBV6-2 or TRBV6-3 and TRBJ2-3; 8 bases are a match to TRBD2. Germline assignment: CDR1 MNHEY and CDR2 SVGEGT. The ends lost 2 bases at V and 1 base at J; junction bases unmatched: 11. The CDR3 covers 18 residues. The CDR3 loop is CASSYMAGGRSRTDTQYF. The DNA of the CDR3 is TGTGCCAGCAGTTACATGGCGGGGGGCCGGTCCCGCACAGATACGCAGTATTTT.

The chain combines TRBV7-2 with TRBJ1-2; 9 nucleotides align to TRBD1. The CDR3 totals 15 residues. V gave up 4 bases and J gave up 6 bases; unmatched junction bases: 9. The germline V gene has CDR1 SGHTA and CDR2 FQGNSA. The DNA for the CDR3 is TGTGCCAGCAGCTATGGCGGACAGGGGCTCAATGGCTACACCTTC. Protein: CASSYGGQGLNGYTF.

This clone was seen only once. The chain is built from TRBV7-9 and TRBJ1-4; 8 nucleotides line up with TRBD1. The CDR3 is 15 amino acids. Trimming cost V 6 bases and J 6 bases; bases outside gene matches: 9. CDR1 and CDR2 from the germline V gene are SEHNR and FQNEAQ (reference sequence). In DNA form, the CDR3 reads TGTGCCAGCAGTTACGGGACAGGTGGAGATGAAAAACTGTTTTTT. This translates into CASSYGTGGDEKLFF.

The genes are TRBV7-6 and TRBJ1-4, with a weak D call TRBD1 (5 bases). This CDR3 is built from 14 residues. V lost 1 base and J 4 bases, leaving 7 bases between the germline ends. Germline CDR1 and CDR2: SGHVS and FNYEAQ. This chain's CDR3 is CASSLGGDNEKLFF. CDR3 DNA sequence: TGTGCCAGCAGCTTAGGGGGGGATAATGAAAAACTGTTTTTT.

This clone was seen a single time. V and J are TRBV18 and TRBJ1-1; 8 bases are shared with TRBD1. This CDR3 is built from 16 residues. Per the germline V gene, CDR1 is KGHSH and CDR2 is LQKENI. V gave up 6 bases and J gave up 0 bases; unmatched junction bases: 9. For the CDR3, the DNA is TGTGCCAGCTCGAGGGACAGGCAATCTTTGAACACTGAAGCTTTCTTT. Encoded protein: CASSRDRQSLNTEAFF.

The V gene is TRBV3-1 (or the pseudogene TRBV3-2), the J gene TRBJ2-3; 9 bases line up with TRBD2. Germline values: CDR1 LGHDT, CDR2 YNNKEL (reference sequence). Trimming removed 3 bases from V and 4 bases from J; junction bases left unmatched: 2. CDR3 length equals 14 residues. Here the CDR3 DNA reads TGTGCCAGCAGCCAGCGGGGGGGTCCAGATACGCAGTATTTT. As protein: CASSQRGGPDTQYF.

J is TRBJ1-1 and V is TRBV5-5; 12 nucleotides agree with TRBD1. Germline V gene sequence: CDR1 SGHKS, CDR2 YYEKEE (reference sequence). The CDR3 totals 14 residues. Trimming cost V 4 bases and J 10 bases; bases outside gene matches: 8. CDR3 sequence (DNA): TGTGCCAGCAGCCGGGACAGGGGGCGGTTTGGAGCTTTCTTT. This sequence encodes CASSRDRGRFGAFF.

The CDR3 DNA reads as TGTGCCAGCAGCCGGACAGCGAACACTGAAGCTTTCTTT. Translation: CASSRTANTEAFF. This chain connects TRBV7-3 to TRBJ1-1; tentative D call: TRBD1 (6 bases). The CDR3 runs 13 residues. Trimming took off 5 bases at V and 1 base at J, with 8 bases between the two ends. Germline values: CDR1 SGHTA, CDR2 FQGTGA.

As DNA, the CDR3 is TGTGCCGGTCGACATGGGCCTGGAAACACCATATATTTT. It specifies CAGRHGPGNTIYF. The J gene is TRBJ1-3, the V gene TRBV7-9; no reliable D call. CDR3 length: 13 amino acids. V gave up 11 bases and J gave up 2 bases, with 13 bases separating them. Germline V gene data show CDR1 as SEHNR and CDR2 as FQNEAQ (reference sequence).

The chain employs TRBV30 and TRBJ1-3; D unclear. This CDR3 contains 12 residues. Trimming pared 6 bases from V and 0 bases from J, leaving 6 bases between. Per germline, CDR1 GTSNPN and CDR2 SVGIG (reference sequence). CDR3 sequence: CACSLSGNTIYF. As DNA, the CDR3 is TGTGCCTGTAGCCTCTCTGGAAACACCATATATTTT.

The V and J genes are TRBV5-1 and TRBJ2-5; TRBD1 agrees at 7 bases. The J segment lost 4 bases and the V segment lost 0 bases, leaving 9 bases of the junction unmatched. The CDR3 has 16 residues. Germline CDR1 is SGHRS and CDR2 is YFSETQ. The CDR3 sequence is CASSLDPQGSGETQYF. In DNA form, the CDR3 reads TGCGCCAGCAGCTTGGACCCACAGGGGTCCGGAGAGACCCAGTACTTC.

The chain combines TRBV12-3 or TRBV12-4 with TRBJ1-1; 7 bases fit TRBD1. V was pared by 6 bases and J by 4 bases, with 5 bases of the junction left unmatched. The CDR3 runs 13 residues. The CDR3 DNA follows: TGTGCCAGCAGGAACCGGGACAGCACTGAAGCTTTCTTT. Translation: CASRNRDSTEAFF.

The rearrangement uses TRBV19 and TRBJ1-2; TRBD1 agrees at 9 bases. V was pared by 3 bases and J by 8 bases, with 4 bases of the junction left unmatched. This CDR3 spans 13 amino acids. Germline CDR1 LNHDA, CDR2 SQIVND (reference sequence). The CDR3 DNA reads TGTGCCAGTAGTATCGGACAGGGGAGAGGCTACACCTTC. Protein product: CASSIGQGRGYTF. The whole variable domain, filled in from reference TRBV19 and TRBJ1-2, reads DGGITQSPKYLFRKEGQNVTLSCEQNLNHDAMYWYRQDPGQGLRLIYYSQIVNDFQKGDIAEGYSVSREKKESFPLTVTSAQKNPTAFYLCASSIGQGRGYTFGSGTRLTVV.

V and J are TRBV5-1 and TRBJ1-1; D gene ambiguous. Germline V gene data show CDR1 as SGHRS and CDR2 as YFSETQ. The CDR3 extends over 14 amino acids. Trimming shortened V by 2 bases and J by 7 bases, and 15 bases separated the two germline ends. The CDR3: CASSLVREPYEAFF. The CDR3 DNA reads TGCGCCAGCAGCTTAGTTAGGGAGCCCTATGAAGCTTTCTTT.

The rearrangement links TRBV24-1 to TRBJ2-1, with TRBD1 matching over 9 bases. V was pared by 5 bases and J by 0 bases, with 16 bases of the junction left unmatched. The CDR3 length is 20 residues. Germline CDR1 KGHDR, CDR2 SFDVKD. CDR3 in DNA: TGTGCCACCAGTGCCCCGGGACAGGGTCCCCTAACCAGCTCCTACAATGAGCAGTTCTTC. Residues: CATSAPGQGPLTSSYNEQFF.

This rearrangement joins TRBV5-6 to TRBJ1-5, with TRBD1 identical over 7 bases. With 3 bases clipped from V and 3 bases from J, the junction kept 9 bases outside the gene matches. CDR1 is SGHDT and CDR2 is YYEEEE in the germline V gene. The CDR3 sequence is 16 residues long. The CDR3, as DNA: TGTGCCAGCAGCTCCCTTCGACAGGGACCCAATCAGCCCCAGCATTTT. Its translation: CASSSLRQGPNQPQHF.